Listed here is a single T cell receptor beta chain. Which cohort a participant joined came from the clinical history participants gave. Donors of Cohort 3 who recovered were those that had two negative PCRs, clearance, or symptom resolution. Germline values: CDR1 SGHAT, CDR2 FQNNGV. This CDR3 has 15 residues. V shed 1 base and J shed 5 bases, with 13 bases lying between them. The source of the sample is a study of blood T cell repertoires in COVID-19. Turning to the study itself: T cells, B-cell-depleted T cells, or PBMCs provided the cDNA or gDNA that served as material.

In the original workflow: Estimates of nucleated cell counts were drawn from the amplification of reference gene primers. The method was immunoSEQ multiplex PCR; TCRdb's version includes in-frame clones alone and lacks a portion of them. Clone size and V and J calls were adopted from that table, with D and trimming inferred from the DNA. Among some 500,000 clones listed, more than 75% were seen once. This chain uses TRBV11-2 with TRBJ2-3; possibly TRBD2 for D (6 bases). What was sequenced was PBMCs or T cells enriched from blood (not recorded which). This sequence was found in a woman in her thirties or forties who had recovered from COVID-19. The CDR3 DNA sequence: TGTGCCAGCAGCTTAGCGGGAGTCTCAGGAGATACGCAGTATTTT. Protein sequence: CASSLAGVSGDTQYF.